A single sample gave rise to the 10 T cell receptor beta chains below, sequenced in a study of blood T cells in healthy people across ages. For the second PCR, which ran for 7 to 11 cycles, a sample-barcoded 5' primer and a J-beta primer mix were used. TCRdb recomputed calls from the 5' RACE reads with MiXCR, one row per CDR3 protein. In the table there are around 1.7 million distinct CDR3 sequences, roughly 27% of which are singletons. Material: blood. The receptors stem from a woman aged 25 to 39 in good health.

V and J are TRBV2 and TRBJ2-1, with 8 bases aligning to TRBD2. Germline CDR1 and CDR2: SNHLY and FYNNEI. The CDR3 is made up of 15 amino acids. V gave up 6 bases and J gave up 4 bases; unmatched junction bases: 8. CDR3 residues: CASRKLAGWYNEQFF. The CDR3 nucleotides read TGTGCCAGCAGAAAGCTAGCGGGTTGGTACAATGAGCAGTTCTTC.

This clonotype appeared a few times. In nucleotides, the CDR3 is TGCAGTGCTAGAGATCCCGGAGCGAACTCCTACGAGCAGTACTTC. Its protein product is CSARDPGANSYEQYF. The gene calls are TRBV20-1 and TRBJ2-7; no clear D. This CDR3 is 15 amino acids long. V dropped 0 bases and J dropped 0 bases, with 12 bases sitting between them. The germline V gene has CDR1 DFQATT and CDR2 SNEGSKA (reference sequence).

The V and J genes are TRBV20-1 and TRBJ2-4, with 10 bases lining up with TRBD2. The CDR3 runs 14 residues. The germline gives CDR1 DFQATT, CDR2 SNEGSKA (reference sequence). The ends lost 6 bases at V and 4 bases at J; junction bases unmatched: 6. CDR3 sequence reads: CSALLAGTKNIQYF. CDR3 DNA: TGCAGTGCCCTACTAGCGGGGACTAAAAACATTCAGTACTTC.

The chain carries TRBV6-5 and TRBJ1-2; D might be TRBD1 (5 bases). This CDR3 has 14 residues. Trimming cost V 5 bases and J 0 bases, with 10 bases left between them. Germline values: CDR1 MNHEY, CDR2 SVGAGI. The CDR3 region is CASSRDRTNYGYTF. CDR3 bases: TGTGCCAGCAGTCGCGACAGAACTAACTATGGCTACACCTTC.

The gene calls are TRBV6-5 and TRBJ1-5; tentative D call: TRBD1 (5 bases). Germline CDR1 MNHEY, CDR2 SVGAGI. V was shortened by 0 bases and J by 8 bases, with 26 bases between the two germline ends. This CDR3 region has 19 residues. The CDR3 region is CASSYSQGRPQATREPQHF. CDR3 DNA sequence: TGTGCCAGCAGTTACTCGCAGGGACGGCCTCAAGCGACGCGGGAGCCCCAGCATTTT.

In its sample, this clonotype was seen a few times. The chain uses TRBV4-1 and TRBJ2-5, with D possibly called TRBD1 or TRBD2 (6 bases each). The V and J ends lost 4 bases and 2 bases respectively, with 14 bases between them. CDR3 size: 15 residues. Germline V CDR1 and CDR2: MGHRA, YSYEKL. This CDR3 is CASSRGGIGQETQYF. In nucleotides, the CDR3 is TGCGCCAGCAGCCGAGGGGGGATAGGGCAAGAGACCCAGTACTTC.

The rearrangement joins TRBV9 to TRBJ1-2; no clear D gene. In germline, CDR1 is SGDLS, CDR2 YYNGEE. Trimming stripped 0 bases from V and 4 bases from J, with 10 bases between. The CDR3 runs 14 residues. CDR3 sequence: CASSVDSPSYGYTF. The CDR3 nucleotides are TGTGCCAGCAGCGTAGACAGCCCAAGCTATGGCTACACCTTC.

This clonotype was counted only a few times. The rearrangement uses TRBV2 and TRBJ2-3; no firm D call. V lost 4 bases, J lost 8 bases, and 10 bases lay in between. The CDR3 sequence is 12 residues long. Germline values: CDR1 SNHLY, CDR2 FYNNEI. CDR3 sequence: CASSGAFPTQYF. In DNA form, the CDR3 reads TGTGCCAGCAGTGGGGCTTTCCCTACGCAGTATTTT.

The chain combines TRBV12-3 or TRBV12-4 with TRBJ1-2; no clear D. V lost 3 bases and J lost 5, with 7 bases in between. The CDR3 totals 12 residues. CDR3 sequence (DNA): TGTGCCAGCAGTTTTATTGGGTATGGCTACACCTTC. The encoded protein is CASSFIGYGYTF.

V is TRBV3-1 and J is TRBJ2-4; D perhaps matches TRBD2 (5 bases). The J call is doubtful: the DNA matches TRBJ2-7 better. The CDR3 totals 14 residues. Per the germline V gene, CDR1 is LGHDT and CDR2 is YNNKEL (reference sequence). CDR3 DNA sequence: TGTGCCAGCAGCCTCGGAACATTTAGCGACGAGCAGTACTTC. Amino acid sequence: CASSLGTFSDEQYF.